The next 31 T cell receptor beta chains were all read from a single sample in a study of blood T cell repertoires in COVID-19. Only in-frame clones appear in the TCRdb table, and some are missing; sequencing was by immunoSEQ multiplex PCR. Among over 200,000 clones listed, approximately 90% were seen once. Specimen: PBMCs or T cells enriched from blood (not recorded which). These receptors all come from a man younger than 35 who had recovered from COVID-19.

The chain joins TRBV9 to TRBJ1-6, with 7 bases identical to TRBD1. CDR3 length: 15 amino acids. Germline V gene lookup returns CDR1 SGDLS and CDR2 YYNGEE. V dropped 3 bases and J dropped 5; count of bases not matched to a gene: 5. The CDR3 loop reads CASSAPGQHNSPLHF. CDR3 DNA sequence: TGTGCCAGCAGCGCCCCGGGACAGCATAATTCACCCCTCCACTTT.

V usage is TRBV6-5 and J usage is TRBJ2-2; the D gene is possibly TRBD1 (6 bases). This CDR3 has 15 residues. Germline V gene sequence: CDR1 MNHEY, CDR2 SVGAGI. V dropped 7 bases and J dropped 2 bases, with 14 bases sitting between them. As DNA, the CDR3 is TGTGCCAGCACCTATAGGGGGAGTAACACCGGGGAGCTGTTTTTT. Its protein is CASTYRGSNTGELFF.

The chain couples TRBV28 to TRBJ2-1; 9 positions agree with TRBD2. J was trimmed by 1 base and V by 4 bases; bases with no gene match: 11. Germline CDR1 reads MDHEN; CDR2 reads SYDVKM. The CDR3 totals 18 residues. CDR3 coding DNA: TGTGCCAGCAGTTACCCCCTAGGAGCGGGAGGTTCCTACAATGAGCAGTTCTTC. Translating gives CASSYPLGAGGSYNEQFF.

The rearrangement links TRBV18 to TRBJ2-1; TRBD1 matches 7 bases. This CDR3 has 12 residues. The ends lost 6 bases at V and 6 bases at J; junction bases unmatched: 2. CDR1 KGHSH and CDR2 LQKENI come from the germline V gene. The DNA for the CDR3 is TGTGCCAGCTCGCGACAGGGCAATGAGCAGTTCTTC. Translating gives CASSRQGNEQFF.

The genes are TRBV5-8 and TRBJ2-3; 7 bases align to TRBD1. The V gene's germline CDR1 is SGHTS and CDR2 YDEGEE. This CDR3 comprises 17 residues. Losses at the gene ends were 4 bases for V and 4 bases for J; bases not matched to a gene: 15. The CDR3 DNA follows: TGTGCCAGCAGCCCCGTCGGGGACAGAGAACTCCCAGATACGCAGTATTTT. Translation: CASSPVGDRELPDTQYF.

CDR3 in DNA: TGTGCCAGCAGCAAAGGGGGGAGCATACTAGCGGAAGAACCTTACAATGAGCAGTTCTTC. This codes for CASSKGGSILAEEPYNEQFF. The chain has TRBV21-1 and TRBJ2-1; the table gives TRBD2 as D, unverified against the DNA. TRBV21-1 is noted as a pseudogene. This CDR3 is 20 amino acids long.

The chain links TRBV7-2 to TRBJ1-4; 8 bases are shared with TRBD1. The length of the CDR3 is 14 residues. With 4 bases clipped from V and 6 bases from J, the junction kept 4 bases outside the gene matches. Germline V gene lookup returns CDR1 SGHTA and CDR2 FQGNSA. The CDR3: CASSSDRVYEKLFF. The CDR3 DNA reads TGTGCCAGCAGCTCGGACAGGGTGTATGAAAAACTGTTTTTT.

The V call is TRBV2, the J call TRBJ1-5, with D tentatively TRBD1 (5 bases). The germline V and J ends were trimmed by 6 bases and 2 bases, with 14 bases remaining between them. The CDR3 loop spans 15 amino acids. CDR1 and CDR2 (germline): SNHLY, FYNNEI. The CDR3 DNA reads TGTGCCAGCAGCCGGGGACTGGGAGGCAATCAGCCCCAGCATTTT. This codes for CASSRGLGGNQPQHF. The full variable domain, its missing parts supplied by reference TRBV2 and TRBJ1-5, is EPEVTQTPSHQVTQMGQEVILRCVPISNHLYFYWYRQILGQKVEFLVSFYNNEISEKSEIFDDQFSVERPDGSNFTLKIRSTKLEDSAMYFCASSRGLGGNQPQHFGDGTRLSIL.

The chain has TRBV4-1 and TRBJ1-3, with 7 bases lining up with TRBD1. CDR1 is MGHRA and CDR2 is YSYEKL in the germline V gene. This CDR3 spans 16 amino acids. Trimming cost V 0 bases and J 4 bases; bases outside gene matches: 6. The CDR3 DNA sequence: TGCGCCAGCAGCCAAGAGACAGGGATCTTCGGAAACACCATATATTTT. Translation gives CASSQETGIFGNTIYF.

The chain combines TRBV6-1 with TRBJ1-3; 7 bases agree with TRBD1. The CDR3 has 15 residues. The V gene end was trimmed by 1 base and the J gene end by 1 base; junction bases not matched to a gene: 1. The germline V gene has CDR1 MNHNS and CDR2 SASEGT. CDR3 region: CASSEEGASGNTIYF. CDR3 coding DNA: TGTGCCAGCAGTGAAGAGGGGGCTTCTGGAAACACCATATATTTT.

This sequence joins TRBV28 and TRBJ1-2; TRBD1 matches 7 bases. The V gene end was trimmed by 4 bases and the J gene end by 7 bases; junction bases not matched to a gene: 9. CDR1 and CDR2 (germline): MDHEN, SYDVKM. The length of the CDR3 is 14 residues. For the CDR3, the DNA is TGTGCCAGCAGTTACCCAGAACAGGGGTTTGGCTACACCTTC. Amino acid sequence: CASSYPEQGFGYTF.

The chain employs TRBV14 and TRBJ2-7; 12 bases map to TRBD1. Unmatched junction bases numbered 3, after V lost 3 bases and J lost 3 bases. The CDR3 loop spans 15 amino acids. CDR1 and CDR2 (germline): SGHDN, FVKESK. The CDR3 loop reads CASSQGQGAFYEQYF. DNA for the CDR3: TGTGCCAGCAGCCAGGGACAGGGGGCGTTCTACGAGCAGTACTTC.

In this sample, this clone turned up a few times. This chain links TRBV10-3 with TRBJ2-7; 12 nucleotides match TRBD1. CDR1 is ENHRY, CDR2 SYGVKD, per germline. The CDR3 is 13 residues long. Unmatched junction bases numbered 7, after V lost 9 bases and J lost 7 bases. CDR3 nucleotides: TGTGCCATAAAGGGACAGGGGGCCGGGGAGCAGTACTTC. The encoded protein is CAIKGQGAGEQYF.

The chain couples TRBV7-2 to TRBJ1-3, with D perhaps matching TRBD1 (5 bases). Germline assignment: CDR1 SGHTA and CDR2 FQGNSA. The CDR3 totals 16 residues. The V end lost 3 bases, the J end lost 4 bases, and 16 bases lay between the germline ends. CDR3: CASSLDRKRGGNTIYF. The CDR3 coding sequence is TGTGCCAGCAGCTTGGATAGAAAGCGGGGCGGAAACACCATATATTTT.

The CDR3 coding sequence is TGTGCCACCAGCAGAGAACAGGGTAGGGGAGGCTACACCTTC. The encoded protein is CATSREQGRGGYTF. The chain uses TRBV15 and TRBJ1-2; D is perhaps TRBD1 (6 bases). The CDR3 contains 14 residues. Trimming removed 0 bases from V and 8 bases from J, with 13 bases in between. CDR1 is LNHNV, CDR2 YYDKDF, per germline (reference sequence).

A single count supports this clone. The chain joins TRBV27 to TRBJ2-5, with D possibly being TRBD1 (7 bases). V lost 3 bases to trimming and J lost 2 bases, with 10 bases between them. The CDR3 length is 14 residues. Germline V CDR1 and CDR2: MNHEY, SMNVEV (reference sequence). The CDR3 DNA sequence: TGTGCCAGCAGTTTGGCGGGACAGCAAGAGACCCAGTACTTC. Translation gives CASSLAGQQETQYF.

CDR3 loop: CASIATADLSNTIYF. CDR3 DNA sequence: TGTGCCAGCATCGCTACAGCAGACCTCTCAAACACCATATATTTT. This chain connects TRBV6-5 to TRBJ1-3; D not resolved. The CDR3 is made up of 15 amino acids. Looked up from germline, CDR1 is MNHEY and CDR2 is SVGAGI. The ends were cut back, 7 bases at V and 6 bases at J, with 19 bases in the middle.

The V gene is TRBV7-2, the J gene TRBJ1-5; a weak D match, TRBD1 (5 bases). CDR1 SGHTA and CDR2 FQGNSA come from the germline V gene. The CDR3 is 16 amino acids. The V end was cut by 3 bases, the J end by 3 bases, with 15 bases between. Here the CDR3 reads CASSFRKAGLNQPQHF. DNA for the CDR3: TGTGCCAGCAGCTTTCGGAAAGCAGGGCTCAATCAGCCCCAGCATTTT.

The rearrangement uses TRBV2 and TRBJ1-2; TRBD1 matches 7 bases. The germline CDR1 and CDR2 sequences are SNHLY and FYNNEI. This CDR3 comprises 13 residues. V was pared by 8 bases and J by 4 bases, with 7 bases of the junction left unmatched. The CDR3 sequence is CASRQGTPYGYTF. CDR3 bases: TGTGCCAGCCGACAGGGCACCCCCTATGGCTACACCTTC.

This chain connects TRBV6-1 to TRBJ2-7, with 7 positions matching TRBD1. J was trimmed by 7 bases and V by 0 bases; bases with no gene match: 9. CDR1 and CDR2 from the germline V gene are MNHNS and SASEGT. The CDR3 length is 15 residues. In DNA form, the CDR3 reads TGTGCCAGCAGTGAAGCGGGAGACAGGGCAGGAGAGCAGTACTTC. It yields the protein CASSEAGDRAGEQYF.

This clone appeared once. This chain uses TRBV3-1 (or the pseudogene TRBV3-2) with TRBJ2-1; 7 nucleotides align to TRBD1. The germline V gene encodes CDR1 LGHDT and CDR2 YNNKEL (reference sequence). V gave up 4 bases and J gave up 11 bases; unmatched junction bases: 2. This CDR3 comprises 11 residues. The CDR3 sequence: CASSLRGKQFF. DNA for the CDR3: TGTGCCAGCAGCCTCAGGGGGAAGCAGTTCTTC.

This clone was detected once. This chain uses TRBV15 with TRBJ1-4; TRBD1 matches at 7 bases. CDR3 length: 13 amino acids. Germline loops: CDR1 LNHNV, CDR2 YYDKDF (reference sequence). Trimming took 7 bases from V and 2 from J; bases not matched to a gene: 1. Here the CDR3 reads CATKQGTNEKLFF. The CDR3 nucleotides are TGTGCCACCAAACAGGGGACTAATGAAAAACTGTTTTTT.

The CDR3 spells CAWSVQGNTIYF. The CDR3 DNA is TGTGCCTGGAGTGTACAAGGAAACACCATATATTTT. The V call is TRBV30, the J call TRBJ1-3; unclear D gene. V shed 0 bases and J shed 4 bases, with 4 bases lying between them. The germline CDR1 and CDR2 sequences are GTSNPN and SVGIG (reference sequence). This CDR3 spans 12 amino acids. The whole variable domain, remainder taken from reference TRBV30 and TRBJ1-3, is SQTIHQWPATLVQPVGSPLSLECTVEGTSNPNLYWYRQAAGRGLQLLFYSVGIGQISSEVPQNLSASRPQDRQFILSSKKLLLSDSGFYLCAWSVQGNTIYFGEGSWLTVV.

J is TRBJ2-7 and V is TRBV28; the D gene is possibly TRBD1 (7 bases). Germline assignment: CDR1 MDHEN and CDR2 SYDVKM. The CDR3 contains 15 residues. The ends were cut back, 6 bases at V and 7 bases at J, with 22 bases in the middle. CDR3 region: CASRSVDRAAGEQYF. The CDR3 region has the DNA TGTGCCAGCAGGTCGGTCGACAGGGCTGCGGGAGAGCAGTACTTC.

CDR3 region: CASSLDTGFEQFF. In DNA form, the CDR3 reads TGTGCCAGCAGTCTAGACACAGGGTTTGAGCAGTTCTTC. This chain connects TRBV27 to TRBJ2-1; perhaps TRBD1 as D (6 bases). Germline CDR1 reads MNHEY; CDR2 reads SMNVEV (reference sequence). The germline V and J ends were trimmed by 5 bases and 9 bases, with 14 bases remaining between them. The CDR3 totals 13 residues.

The chain links TRBV6-4 to TRBJ2-1; D may be TRBD2 (7 bases). This CDR3 has 14 residues. The V end lost 5 bases, the J end lost 4 bases, and 12 bases lay between the germline ends. Germline V gene sequence: CDR1 MRHNA, CDR2 SNTAGT. The DNA of the CDR3 is TGTGCCAGCAGTTGGGGGGGCCAGTACAATGAGCAGTTCTTC. This translates into CASSWGGQYNEQFF.

This clone came up many times. V usage is TRBV5-5 and J usage is TRBJ1-5; the D gene is possibly TRBD1 (6 bases). Germline V gene data show CDR1 as SGHKS and CDR2 as YYEKEE (reference sequence). CDR3 size: 19 residues. V lost 5 bases to trimming and J lost 1 base, with 25 bases between them. The CDR3 reads CASREEIQMDRLSNQPQHF. The CDR3 coding sequence is TGTGCCAGCAGGGAGGAAATACAGATGGACAGATTGAGCAATCAGCCCCAGCATTTT.

J is TRBJ2-2 and V is TRBV6-5; TRBD2 aligns across 11 bases. Per the germline V gene, CDR1 is MNHEY and CDR2 is SVGAGI. The CDR3 has 14 residues. Unmatched junction bases numbered 3, after V lost 6 bases and J lost 6 bases. The CDR3 loop reads CASRGSGGAGELFF. In DNA, the CDR3 is TGTGCCAGCAGAGGTAGCGGGGGGGCCGGGGAGCTGTTTTTT.

The rearrangement uses TRBV6-5 and TRBJ2-5; tentatively, D is TRBD2 (5 bases). Trimming took 0 bases from V and 4 from J, leaving 9 bases between them. Germline values: CDR1 MNHEY, CDR2 SVGAGI. The CDR3 covers 14 residues. CDR3: CASSYSGLAETQYF. In DNA form, the CDR3 reads TGTGCCAGCAGTTACTCAGGGCTAGCAGAGACCCAGTACTTC.

This clone is a singleton in its sample. The chain carries TRBV30 and TRBJ1-1; possibly TRBD1 for D (6 bases). V shed 5 bases and J shed 5 bases, with 15 bases lying between them. Looked up from germline, CDR1 is GTSNPN and CDR2 is SVGIG (reference sequence). The CDR3 has 13 residues. CDR3 nucleotides: TGTGCCTGGGGAATAGGGGGGGCAACTGAAGCTTTCTTT. It translates to CAWGIGGATEAFF.

This clone was counted a few times. The chain recombines TRBV2 with TRBJ2-3; 10 bases fit TRBD1. After removal of 5 bases from V and 4 bases from J, the junction contained 12 bases not matched to a gene. Germline V gene sequence: CDR1 SNHLY, CDR2 FYNNEI. The CDR3 sequence is 17 residues long. The CDR3 loop is CASSLNLPGQGSDTQYF. CDR3 nucleotide sequence: TGTGCCAGCAGTCTCAACCTCCCGGGACAGGGGTCAGATACGCAGTATTTT.